This TCR beta chain was captured in a study of identical twins. Worth noting for this clonotype: The antigen remains unidentified.

Study results and caveats: Modelling approaches yielded underestimates of out-of-frame TCR alpha sharing between monozygotic twins.

Through template switching, a universal primer site was introduced, and the cDNA contained unique molecular identifiers. TCRdb recomputed calls from the 5' RACE reads with MiXCR, one row per CDR3 protein. The sample has 400,000 to 600,000 distinct CDR3 sequences, about a fifth seen once. The CDR3 is made up of 16 amino acids. The V and J ends lost 5 bases and 0 bases, in that order; junction bases with no gene match: 9. From germline, CDR1 is SEHNR and CDR2 FQNEAQ (reference sequence). The same sample was also studied in work on yellow fever vaccine responses in identical twins.

The source of this sequence is a woman aged 18-29 years in good health. Sequencing input: CD4+ T cells sorted from blood. V is TRBV7-9 and J is TRBJ1-2; 7 nucleotides match TRBD1. The CDR3 nucleotides read TGTGCCAGCAGCCAAACGACTGGGACAGCTAACTATGGCTACACCTTC. Amino acids: CASSQTTGTANYGYTF.